The clone carrying this T cell receptor beta chain turned up a few times. Antigen unknown. It was via CD45RO/CCR7/CD25/CD127/CD95/CD27 that CD4+ naive, central memory, regulatory and stem cell-like memory cells were sorted. The investigators reverse transcribed all of the isolated RNA, so they sequenced expressed TCRB transcripts. The method was immunoSEQ multiplex PCR; TCRdb's version includes in-frame clones alone and lacks a portion of them. This sample yields a few hundred thousand clones, of which over 10% are seen a single time; approximately 0.011% belongs to the top ten. Germline V gives CDR1 KGHSH, CDR2 LQKENI. Trimming took 5 bases from V and 6 from J; bases not matched to a gene: 5. This CDR3 is built from 14 residues. This entry belongs to a study of beta chain features in type 1 diabetes. Study background: Patient and healthy donor groups were alike in age, gender and cell yields. The study's findings and limits: Since sequencing was performed on cDNA, cells with high TCR expression could be over-represented. For Type 1 diabetes patients, all four CD4+ subsets carried TCRB CDR3s that were moderately but significantly shorter.

This clonotype originated in a young woman with type 1 diabetes. Sequencing used naive CD4+ T cells from blood. The J gene is TRBJ1-5, the V gene TRBV18; 9 positions agree with TRBD1. The CDR3 protein is CASSMGQGTQPQHF. CDR3 nucleotide sequence: TGTGCCAGCTCAATGGGACAGGGAACTCAGCCCCAGCATTTT.